This entry concerns a single T cell receptor (beta chain). Different DNA sequences within this sample yield the same CDR3. This CDR3 spans 11 amino acids. Germline V gene sequence: CDR1 SEHNR, CDR2 FQNEAQ (reference sequence). Trimming took 2 bases from V and 8 from J, leaving 4 bases between them. Researchers ran the assay at a deep level. In the source study's methods: ImmunoSEQ junction-only sequences lacked quality scores, so their filtering differed. The assay was immunoSEQ multiplex PCR, and TCRdb's table has in-frame clones only and misses some. The D gene and trimming were derived from the DNA, and the V and J assignments and clone size from that table. The repertoire consists of a few million clones, with around 90% occurring once and the leading ten covering approximately 0.41%. The sample belongs to a study of shared clonotypes between healthy human individuals.

This sequence joins TRBV7-9 and TRBJ1-3; D gene unclear. Input material: naive CD4+ T cells from PBMCs. The subset here: CD45RA+ positively selected. The sequence was obtained from a man younger than 35 in good health. Some clones in this sample may be carry-over from other donors' samples. CDR3 protein: CASSLRDTIYF. The CDR3 nucleotides are TGTGCCAGCAGCTTACGTGACACCATATATTTT.